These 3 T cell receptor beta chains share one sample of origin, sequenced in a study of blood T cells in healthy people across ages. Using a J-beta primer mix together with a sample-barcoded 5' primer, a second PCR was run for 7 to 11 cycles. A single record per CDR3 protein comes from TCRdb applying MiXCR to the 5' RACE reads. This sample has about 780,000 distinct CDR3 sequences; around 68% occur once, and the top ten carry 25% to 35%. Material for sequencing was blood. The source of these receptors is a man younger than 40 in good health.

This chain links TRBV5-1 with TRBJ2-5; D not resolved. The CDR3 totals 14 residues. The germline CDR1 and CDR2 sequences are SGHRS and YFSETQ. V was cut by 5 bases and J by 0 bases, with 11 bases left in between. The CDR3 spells CASSGGGYQETQYF. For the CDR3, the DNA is TGCGCCAGCAGTGGTGGCGGATACCAAGAGACCCAGTACTTC.

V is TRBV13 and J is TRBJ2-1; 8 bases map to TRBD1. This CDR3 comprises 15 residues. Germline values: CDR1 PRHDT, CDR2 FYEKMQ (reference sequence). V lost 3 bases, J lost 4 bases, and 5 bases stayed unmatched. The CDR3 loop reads CASSFMGQAYNEQFF. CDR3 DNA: TGTGCCAGCAGCTTTATGGGACAGGCGTACAATGAGCAGTTCTTC.

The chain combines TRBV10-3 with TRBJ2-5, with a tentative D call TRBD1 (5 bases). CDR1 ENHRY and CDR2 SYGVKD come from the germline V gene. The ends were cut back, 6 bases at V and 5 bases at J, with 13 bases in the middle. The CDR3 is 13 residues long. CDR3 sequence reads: CAISQGSHETQYF. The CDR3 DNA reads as TGTGCCATCAGCCAGGGTTCCCATGAGACCCAGTACTTC.